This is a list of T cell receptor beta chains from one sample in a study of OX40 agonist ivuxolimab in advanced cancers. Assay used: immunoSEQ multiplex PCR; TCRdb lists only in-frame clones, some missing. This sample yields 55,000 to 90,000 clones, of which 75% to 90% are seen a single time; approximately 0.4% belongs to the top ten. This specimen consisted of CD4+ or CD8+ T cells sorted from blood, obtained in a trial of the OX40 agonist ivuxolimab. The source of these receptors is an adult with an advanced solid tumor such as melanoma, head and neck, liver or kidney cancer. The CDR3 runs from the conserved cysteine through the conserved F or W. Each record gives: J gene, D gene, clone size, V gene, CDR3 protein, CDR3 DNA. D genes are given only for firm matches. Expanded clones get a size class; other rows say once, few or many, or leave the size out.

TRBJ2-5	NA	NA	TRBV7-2	CASSLNRGTQETQYF	TGTGCCAGCAGCTTAAACCGGGGGACACAAGAGACCCAGTACTTC
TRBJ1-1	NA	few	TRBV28	CASSWGNTEAFF	TGTGCCAGCAGTTGGGGGAACACTGAAGCTTTCTTT
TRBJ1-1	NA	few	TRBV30	CAWSEAGHTEAFF	TGTGCCTGGAGTGAGGCGGGGCACACTGAAGCTTTCTTT
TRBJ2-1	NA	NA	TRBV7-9	CASSFYRALLNEQFF	TGTGCCAGCAGCTTTTACAGGGCCCTCCTCAATGAGCAGTTCTTC
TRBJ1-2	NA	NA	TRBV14	CASSQRGSYGYTF	TGTGCCAGCAGCCAAAGGGGGAGCTATGGCTACACCTTC
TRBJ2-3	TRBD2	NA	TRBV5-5	CASSLGLAGGADTQYF	TGTGCCAGCAGCTTGGGACTAGCGGGAGGGGCAGATACGCAGTATTTT
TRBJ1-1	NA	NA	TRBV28	CASSPRYNRAGTEAFF	TGTGCCAGCAGTCCCCGTTACAACAGGGCCGGCACTGAAGCTTTCTTT
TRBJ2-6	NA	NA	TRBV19	CASSILAGVGANVLTF	TGTGCCAGTAGTATATTGGCAGGGGTTGGGGCCAACGTCCTGACTTTC
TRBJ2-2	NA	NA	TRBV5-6	CASSLVSQMNTGELFF	TGTGCCAGCAGCTTGGTTAGCCAGATGAACACCGGGGAGCTGTTTTTT
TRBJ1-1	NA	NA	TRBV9	CASSVRGENTEAFF	TGTGCCAGCAGCGTAAGGGGTGAGAACACTGAAGCTTTCTTT